These 13 T cell receptor beta chains were all obtained from the same sample, sequenced in a study of shared clonotypes between healthy human individuals. Measured with immunoSEQ multiplex PCR; TCRdb has only the in-frame clones, and not every one. Seen here are about 230,000 clones, about 65% observed once, and the top ten hold roughly 11%. What was sequenced was memory CD4+ T cells sorted from blood. The subset denotes: CD45RA-negative fraction. These receptors were taken from a young man in good health.

This clone was recorded many times. The chain couples TRBV4-3 to TRBJ2-1, with D possibly called TRBD1 or TRBD2 (5 bases each). Germline V gives CDR1 LGHNA, CDR2 YSLEER. The CDR3 has 16 amino acids. Trimming shortened V by 0 bases and J by 7 bases, and 16 bases separated the two germline ends. CDR3 sequence: CASSQDGAGPNNEQFF. Here the CDR3 DNA reads TGCGCCAGCAGCCAAGATGGGGCGGGCCCAAATAATGAGCAGTTCTTC.

V gene TRBV9 combines with J gene TRBJ2-2; D ambiguous. CDR3 size: 15 residues. The germline V gene encodes CDR1 SGDLS and CDR2 YYNGEE. V was cut by 4 bases and J by 4 bases, with 14 bases left in between. CDR3 residues: CASSSFVSGTGELFF. In DNA form, the CDR3 reads TGTGCCAGCAGCAGTTTTGTTTCCGGCACCGGGGAGCTGTTTTTT. The whole variable domain, remainder taken from reference TRBV9 and TRBJ2-2, is DSGVTQTPKHLITATGQRVTLRCSPRSGDLSVYWYQQSLDQGLQFLIQYYNGEERAKGNILERFSAQQFPDLHSELNLSSLELGDSALYFCASSSFVSGTGELFFGEGSRLTVL.

The gene calls are TRBV7-2 and TRBJ1-1; D is possibly TRBD1 (6 bases). Trimming shortened V by 5 bases and J by 4 bases, and 29 bases separated the two germline ends. The CDR3 extends over 19 amino acids. CDR1 is SGHTA and CDR2 is FQGNSA in the germline V gene. The CDR3 reads CASSATRGTTSGFLTEAFF. The DNA for the CDR3 is TGTGCCAGCAGCGCGACCCGGGGGACAACCTCGGGCTTTCTCACTGAAGCTTTCTTT.

This clone showed up just a few times. The chain links TRBV21-1 to TRBJ1-1; the tabulated D call, TRBD1, remains unverified against the DNA. TRBV21-1 is a known pseudogene. The CDR3 has 13 amino acids. CDR3 nucleotide sequence: TGTGCCAGCCGTCGACATAAAGACACTGAAGCTTTCTTT. Its translation: CASRRHKDTEAFF.

The chain links TRBV7-7 to TRBJ2-1, with 7 bases identical to TRBD1. The CDR3 contains 13 residues. V trimming: 4 bases; J trimming: 8 bases; junction bases outside the gene matches: 5. Germline V gene data show CDR1 as SSHAT and CDR2 as FNYEAQ (reference sequence). As DNA, the CDR3 is TGTGCCAGCAGCTCTCAGGGGGTTGATGAGCAGTTCTTC. This codes for CASSSQGVDEQFF.

This clone was observed a few times. The rearrangement links TRBV6-6 to TRBJ1-4, with a tentative D call TRBD1 (6 bases). Germline values: CDR1 MNHNY, CDR2 SVGAGI (reference sequence). Trimming stripped 6 bases from V and 8 bases from J, with 10 bases between. CDR3 length: 12 amino acids. CDR3 nucleotides: TGTGCCAGCAGGAAGGGGGAGGAAAAACTGTTTTTT. This encodes CASRKGEEKLFF.

This clone was detected ten times or more. The chain couples TRBV19 to TRBJ2-2, with 11 positions matching TRBD2. The junction had 6 bases not matched to a gene; V was cut back by 5 bases and J by 4 bases. This CDR3 comprises 16 residues. Germline CDR1 and CDR2: LNHDA and SQIVND (reference sequence). Written as DNA, the CDR3 is TGTGCCAGTAGTCCAATAGCGGGAGGGGTCACCGGGGAGCTGTTTTTT. This encodes CASSPIAGGVTGELFF. Using reference TRBV19 and TRBJ2-2 for the parts outside the CDR3, the full variable domain is DGGITQSPKYLFRKEGQNVTLSCEQNLNHDAMYWYRQDPGQGLRLIYYSQIVNDFQKGDIAEGYSVSREKKESFPLTVTSAQKNPTAFYLCASSPIAGGVTGELFFGEGSRLTVL.

This clone turned up a few times. This sequence joins TRBV28 and TRBJ1-5; D unresolved. The germline V gene has CDR1 MDHEN and CDR2 SYDVKM. V was trimmed by 1 base and J by 8 bases, leaving 12 bases between them. This CDR3 is 14 amino acids long. Here the CDR3 reads CASSLLGPQKPQHF. The CDR3 nucleotides read TGTGCCAGCAGTTTATTAGGCCCGCAGAAGCCCCAGCATTTT.

This clone was seen only once. The V and J genes are TRBV5-5 and TRBJ2-3, with 10 bases lining up with TRBD2. Germline V gene sequence: CDR1 SGHKS, CDR2 YYEKEE (reference sequence). The trim removed 0 bases at V and 0 bases at J, leaving 1 base unmatched. The CDR3 loop spans 16 amino acids. DNA of the CDR3: TGTGCCAGCAGCTTGGCACTAGCGGGAAGCACAGATACGCAGTATTTT. It specifies CASSLALAGSTDTQYF.

The rearrangement links TRBV6-6 to TRBJ1-1; D is undetermined. From germline, CDR1 is MNHNY and CDR2 SVGAGI (reference sequence). CDR3 length: 14 amino acids. V lost 5 bases, J lost 2 bases, and 12 bases lay in between. The CDR3 sequence: CASSTVGINTEAFF. In DNA, the CDR3 is TGTGCCAGCAGTACCGTAGGTATTAACACTGAAGCTTTCTTT.

This chain links TRBV29-1 with TRBJ2-1; TRBD2 aligns across 9 bases. The V gene end was trimmed by 6 bases and the J gene end by 4 bases; junction bases not matched to a gene: 4. Germline CDR1 reads SQVTM; CDR2 reads ANQGSEA. CDR3 length: 13 amino acids. CDR3 sequence reads: CSVASGVYNEQFF. In nucleotides, the CDR3 is TGCAGCGTAGCTAGCGGGGTTTACAATGAGCAGTTCTTC.

The rearrangement uses TRBV29-1 and TRBJ1-1, with a possible D match to TRBD1 (5 bases). Germline V gene lookup returns CDR1 SQVTM and CDR2 ANQGSEA. This CDR3 is 13 amino acids long. Trimming removed 3 bases from V and 4 bases from J, with 12 bases in between. The DNA of the CDR3 is TGCAGCGTTGATATGGGGCCGGGCACTGAAGCTTTCTTT. Translated, it gives CSVDMGPGTEAFF.

This sequence joins TRBV6-5 and TRBJ1-5; TRBD1 is a possible D gene (6 bases). Germline V CDR1 and CDR2: MNHEY, SVGAGI. Between the trimmed V and J ends, which lost 6 bases and 4 bases, there was a span of 13 bases. The length of the CDR3 is 14 residues. CDR3 nucleotides: TGTGCCAGCAGATCCGGACAGTCGAATCAGCCCCAGCATTTT. Its translation: CASRSGQSNQPQHF.